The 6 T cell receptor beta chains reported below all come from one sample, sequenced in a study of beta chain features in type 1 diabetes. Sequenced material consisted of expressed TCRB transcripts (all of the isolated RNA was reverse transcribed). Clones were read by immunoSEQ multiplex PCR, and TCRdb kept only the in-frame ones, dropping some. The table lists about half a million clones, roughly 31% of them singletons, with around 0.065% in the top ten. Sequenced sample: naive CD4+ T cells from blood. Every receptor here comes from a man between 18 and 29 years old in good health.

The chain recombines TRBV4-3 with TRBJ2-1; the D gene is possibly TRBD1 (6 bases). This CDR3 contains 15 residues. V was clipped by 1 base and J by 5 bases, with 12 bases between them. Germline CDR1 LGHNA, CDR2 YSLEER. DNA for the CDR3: TGCGCCAGCAGCCAAGCGCGAACAGGGAACAATGAGCAGTTCTTC. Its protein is CASSQARTGNNEQFF.

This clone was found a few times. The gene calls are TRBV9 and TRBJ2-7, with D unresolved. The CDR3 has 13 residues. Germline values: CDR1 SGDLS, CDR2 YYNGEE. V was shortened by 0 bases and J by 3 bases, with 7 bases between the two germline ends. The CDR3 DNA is TGTGCCAGCAGCGTAGACCCAAACTACGAGCAGTACTTC. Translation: CASSVDPNYEQYF.

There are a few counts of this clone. DNA of the CDR3: TGCGCCAGCAGCCAAAGAAGGGCTAGCGGGACCGGGGAGCTGTTTTTT. This codes for CASSQRRASGTGELFF. The V and J genes are TRBV4-3 and TRBJ2-2; TRBD2 agrees at 8 bases. The V gene end was trimmed by 2 bases and the J gene end by 5 bases; junction bases not matched to a gene: 7. The CDR3 loop spans 16 amino acids. CDR1 LGHNA and CDR2 YSLEER come from the germline V gene.

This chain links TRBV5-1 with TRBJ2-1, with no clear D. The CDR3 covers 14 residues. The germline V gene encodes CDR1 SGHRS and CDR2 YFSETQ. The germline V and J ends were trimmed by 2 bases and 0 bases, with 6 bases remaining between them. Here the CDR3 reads CASSLMGSYNEQFF. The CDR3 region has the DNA TGCGCCAGCAGCTTAATGGGCTCCTACAATGAGCAGTTCTTC.

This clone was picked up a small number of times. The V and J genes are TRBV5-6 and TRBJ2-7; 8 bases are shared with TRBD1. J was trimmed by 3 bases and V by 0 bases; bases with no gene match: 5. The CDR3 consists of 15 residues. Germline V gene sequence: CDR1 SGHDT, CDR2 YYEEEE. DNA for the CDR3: TGTGCCAGCAGCTTGGGAGCGGACAGGGACTACGAGCAGTACTTC. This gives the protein CASSLGADRDYEQYF.

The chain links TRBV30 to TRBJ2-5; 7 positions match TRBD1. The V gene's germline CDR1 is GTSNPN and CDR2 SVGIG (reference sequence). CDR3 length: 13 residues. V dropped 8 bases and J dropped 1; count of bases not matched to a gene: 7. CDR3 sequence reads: CARRDSSQETQYF. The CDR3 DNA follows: TGTGCCCGAAGGGACAGTTCCCAAGAGACCCAGTACTTC.